A selection of T cell receptor beta chains follows, all from one sample in a study of cytomegalovirus exposure and HLA in healthy donors. TCRdb's copy holds only in-frame clones and misses some; the assay was immunoSEQ multiplex PCR. The sample includes approximately 200,000 clones, 83% of them seen just once. The sample consisted of PBMCs. The receptors originated from a girl aged 10 to 17 in good health and CMV-seronegative. Both conserved end residues are part of each CDR3. The D gene is left open where the match is weak. Size values are once, few and many counts, or a class for expanded clones, and some rows have none.

v_call	j_call	clone_size	d_call	cdr3_nt	cdr3_aa
TRBV6-1	TRBJ1-1	-	TRBD1	TGTGCCAGCAGGCGGGGACAGGGGTTGAACACTGAAGCTTTCTTT	CASRRGQGLNTEAFF
TRBV27	TRBJ1-4	-	-	TGTGCCAGCAGCCGTCTCGGGGAGGGAGAAAAACTGTTTTTT	CASSRLGEGEKLFF
TRBV19	TRBJ2-3	-	-	TGTGCCAGTAGCGGAGGACCCGTTGTGTATTTT	CASSGGPVVYF
TRBV28	TRBJ1-1	-	-	TGTGCCAGCAACAGGGAGGGCACTGAAGCTTTCTTT	CASNREGTEAFF
TRBV4-3	TRBJ1-2	few	-	TGCGCCAGCAGCCCGCAAGGCAACATGGAGGGGTATGGCTACACCTTC	CASSPQGNMEGYGYTF
TRBV18	TRBJ1-2	-	TRBD1	TGTGCCAGCTCACCACCGGGACAGGGCGCCTCTCGTGGCTACACCTTC	CASSPPGQGASRGYTF
TRBV25-1	TRBJ2-1	-	TRBD2	TGTGCCAGCAGTGAACCGGGACTAGACTACAATGAGCAGTTCTTC	CASSEPGLDYNEQFF
TRBV10-3	TRBJ1-1	-	TRBD1	TGTGCCATTTGCCGGGACAGCGACACTGAAGCTTTCTTT	CAICRDSDTEAFF
TRBV5-1	TRBJ2-2	-	TRBD2	TGCGCCAGCAGCCTGATTGTCGGACTAGCGTTCCGGGAGCTGTTTTTT	CASSLIVGLAFRELFF
TRBV5-6	TRBJ1-1	-	TRBD1	TGTGCCAGCCGGGACAGGGGAGGGGTAATGAACACTGAAGCTTTCTTT	CASRDRGGVMNTEAFF
TRBV6-5	TRBJ1-1	-	-	TGTGCCAGCAGTTATGGGGCCGACAGGAACACTGAAGCTTTCTTT	CASSYGADRNTEAFF
TRBV10-3	TRBJ2-7	-	TRBD1	TGTGCCATCAGTGGGGACAGCACCTACGAGCAGTACTTC	CAISGDSTYEQYF
TRBV27	TRBJ1-1	-	TRBD1	TGTGCCAGCAGTCCAGGACAGGGATATCAAGCTTTCTTT	CASSPGQGYQAFF
TRBV7-2	TRBJ2-7	-	-	TGTGCCAGCAGCTTAGCGACGGGAAGATACGAGCAGTACTTC	CASSLATGRYEQYF
TRBV5-4	TRBJ2-3	-	TRBD2	TGTGCCAGCAGCCAGGAACCTAGCGGGGGCACAGATACGCAGTATTTT	CASSQEPSGGTDTQYF
TRBV28	TRBJ1-5	-	TRBD1	TGTGCCAGCAGTAAGGACAGGGCAAAGGGGAGCAATCAGCCCCAGCATTTT	CASSKDRAKGSNQPQHF
TRBV2	TRBJ1-4	-	TRBD1	TGTGCCAGCAGTAGACAGGGTGGAGAAAAACTGTTTTTT	CASSRQGGEKLFF
TRBV6-5	TRBJ2-7	-	-	TGTGCCAGCAGTTATTCTCGGGGCTACGAGCAGTACTTC	CASSYSRGYEQYF
TRBV6-6	TRBJ2-1	-	-	TGTGCCAGCAGGGCTAGAAATGAGCAGTTCTTC	CASRARNEQFF
TRBV5-4	TRBJ2-1	-	TRBD2	TGTGCCAGCAGCTTGCCAGGGCTAGCGGACAATGAGCAGTTCTTC	CASSLPGLADNEQFF
TRBV7-7	TRBJ2-1	-	TRBD2	TGTGCTAGCAGCTTAGGTAGGGGACTAGCGGGAGTTAATGAGCAGTTCTTC	CASSLGRGLAGVNEQFF
TRBV25-1	TRBJ2-7	-	-	TGTGCCAGCAGCAGGGGTGGGGGCTACGAGCAGTACTTC	CASSRGGGYEQYF
TRBV28	TRBJ2-5	-	-	TGTGCCAGCAGTCCAACTCAAGAGACCCAGTACTTC	CASSPTQETQYF
TRBV2	TRBJ1-2	-	TRBD1	TGTGCCAGCAGTGATCCGGACAGGGGGAACTATGGCTACACCTTC	CASSDPDRGNYGYTF
TRBV28	TRBJ2-7	-	TRBD1	TGTGCCAGCAGTTTTCTGGACAGGGTACTCTACGAGCAGTACTTC	CASSFLDRVLYEQYF
TRBV11-1	TRBJ1-1	-	TRBD1	TGTGCCAGCAGCTGGGACAGGGACACTGAAGCTTTCTTT	CASSWDRDTEAFF